This TCR beta chain was captured in a study of CD8 T cells in ankylosing spondylitis. Turning to this clonotype: Its antigen is currently unknown.

The germline gives CDR1 ENHRY, CDR2 SYGVKD. V shed 2 bases and J 3 bases; nucleotides not matched to a gene: 0. This CDR3 region has 13 residues. TCRdb analysed the 5' RACE reads with MiXCR anew, one entry per CDR3 protein. Altogether about 130,000 distinct CDR3 sequences are present, roughly 17% being singletons, with the ten largest covering around a third. The study's findings and limits: Within peripheral blood, clones linked to disease were CD8+ and relatively rare. A motif of roughly eight highly homologous TCR beta variants was seen as apparently characteristic of ankylosing spondylitis blood. Disease-linked clones reportedly showed significant enrichment in matched ankylosing spondylitis synovial fluid.

The V and J genes are TRBV10-3 and TRBJ2-7; 8 bases fit TRBD1. Sequencing input: blood, either unsorted or a sorted T cell fraction (not recorded which). This receptor was identified in a male donor with ankylosing spondylitis. CDR3 residues: CAISEGQGYEQYF. The CDR3 region has the DNA TGTGCCATCAGTGAGGGACAGGGCTACGAGCAGTACTTC.